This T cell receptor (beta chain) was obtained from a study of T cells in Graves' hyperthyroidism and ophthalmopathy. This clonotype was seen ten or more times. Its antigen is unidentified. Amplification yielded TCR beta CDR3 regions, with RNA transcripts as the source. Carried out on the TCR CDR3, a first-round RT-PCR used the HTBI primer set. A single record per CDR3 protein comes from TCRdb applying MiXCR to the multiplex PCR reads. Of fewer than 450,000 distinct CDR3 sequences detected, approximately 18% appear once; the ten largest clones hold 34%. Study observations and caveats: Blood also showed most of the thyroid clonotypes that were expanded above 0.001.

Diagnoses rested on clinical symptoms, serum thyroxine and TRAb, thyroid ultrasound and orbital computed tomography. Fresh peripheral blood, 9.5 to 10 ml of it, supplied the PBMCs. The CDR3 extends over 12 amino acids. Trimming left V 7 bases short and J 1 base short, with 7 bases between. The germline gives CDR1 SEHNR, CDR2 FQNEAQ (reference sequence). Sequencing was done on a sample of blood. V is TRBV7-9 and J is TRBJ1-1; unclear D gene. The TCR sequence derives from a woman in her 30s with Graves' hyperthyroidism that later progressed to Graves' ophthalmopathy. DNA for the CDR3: TGTGCCAGCACGGGCCAGAACACTGAAGCTTTCTTT. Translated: CASTGQNTEAFF.